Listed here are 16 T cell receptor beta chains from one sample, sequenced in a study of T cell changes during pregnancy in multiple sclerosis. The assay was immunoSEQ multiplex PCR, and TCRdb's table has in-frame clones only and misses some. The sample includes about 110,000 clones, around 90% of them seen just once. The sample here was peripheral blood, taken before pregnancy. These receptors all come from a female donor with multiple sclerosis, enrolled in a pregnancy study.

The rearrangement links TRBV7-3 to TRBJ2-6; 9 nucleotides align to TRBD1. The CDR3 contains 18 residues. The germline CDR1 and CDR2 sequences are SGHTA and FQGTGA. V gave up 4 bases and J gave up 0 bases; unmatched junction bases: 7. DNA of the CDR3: TGTGCCAGCAGCTCAATGGACAGGGGAAACTCTGGGGCCAACGTCCTGACTTTC. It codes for CASSSMDRGNSGANVLTF.

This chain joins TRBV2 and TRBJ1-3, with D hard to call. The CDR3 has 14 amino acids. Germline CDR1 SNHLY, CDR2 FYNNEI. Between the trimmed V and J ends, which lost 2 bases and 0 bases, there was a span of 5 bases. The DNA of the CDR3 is TGTGCCAGCAGTGAACCCCGCTCTGGAAACACCATATATTTT. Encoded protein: CASSEPRSGNTIYF.

CDR3 loop: CASSLAGGGFYGYTF. CDR3 nucleotides: TGTGCCAGCAGCTTGGCCGGCGGCGGATTTTATGGCTACACCTTC. The V gene is TRBV5-5, the J gene TRBJ1-2; D is unclear. CDR1 SGHKS and CDR2 YYEKEE come from the germline V gene (reference sequence). The CDR3 loop spans 15 amino acids. The V gene lost 0 bases and the J gene lost 5 bases, with 14 bases spanning the gap.

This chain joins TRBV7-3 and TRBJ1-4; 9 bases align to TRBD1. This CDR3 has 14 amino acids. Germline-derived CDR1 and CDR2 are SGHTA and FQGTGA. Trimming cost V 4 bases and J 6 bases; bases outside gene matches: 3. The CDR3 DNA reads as TGTGCCAGCAGCTCCGGGACAGGGTATGAAAAACTGTTTTTT. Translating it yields CASSSGTGYEKLFF. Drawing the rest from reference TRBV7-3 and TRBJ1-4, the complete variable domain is GAGVSQTPSNKVTEKGKYVELRCDPISGHTALYWYRQSLGQGPEFLIYFQGTGAADDSGLPNDRFFAVRPEGSVSTLKIQRTERGDSAVYLCASSSGTGYEKLFFGSGTQLSVL.

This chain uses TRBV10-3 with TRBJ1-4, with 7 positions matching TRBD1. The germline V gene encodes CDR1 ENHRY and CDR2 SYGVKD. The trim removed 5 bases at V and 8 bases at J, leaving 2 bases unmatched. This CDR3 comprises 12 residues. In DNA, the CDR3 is TGTGCCATCAGTTTGACAGGGGAAAAACTGTTTTTT. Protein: CAISLTGEKLFF.

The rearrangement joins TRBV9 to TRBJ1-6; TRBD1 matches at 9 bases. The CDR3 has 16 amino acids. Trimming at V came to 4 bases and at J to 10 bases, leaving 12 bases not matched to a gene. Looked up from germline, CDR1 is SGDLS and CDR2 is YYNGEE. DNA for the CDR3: TGTGCCAGCAGCCAAACCGGGACAGGGTCCAACTCACCCCTCCACTTT. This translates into CASSQTGTGSNSPLHF.

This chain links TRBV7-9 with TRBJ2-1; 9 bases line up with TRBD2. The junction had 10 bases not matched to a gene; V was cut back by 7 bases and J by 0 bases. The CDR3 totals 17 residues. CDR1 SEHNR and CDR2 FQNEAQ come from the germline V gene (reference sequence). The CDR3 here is CASTLVERGASYNEQFF. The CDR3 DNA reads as TGTGCCAGCACCCTAGTAGAGCGGGGGGCCTCCTACAATGAGCAGTTCTTC.

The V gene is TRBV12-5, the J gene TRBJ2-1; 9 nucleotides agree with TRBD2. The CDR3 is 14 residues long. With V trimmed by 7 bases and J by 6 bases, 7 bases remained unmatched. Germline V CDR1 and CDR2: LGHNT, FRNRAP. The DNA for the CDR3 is TGTGCTAGTGAATTAGCGGGGGCCATCAATGAGCAGTTCTTC. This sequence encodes CASELAGAINEQFF.

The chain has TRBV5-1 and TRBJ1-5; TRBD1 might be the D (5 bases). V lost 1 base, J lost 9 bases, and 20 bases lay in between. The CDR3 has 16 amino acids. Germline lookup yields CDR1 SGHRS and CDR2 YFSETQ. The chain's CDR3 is CASSLSGRDDEGPQHF. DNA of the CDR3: TGCGCCAGCAGCTTGAGTGGCAGGGATGACGAAGGGCCCCAGCATTTT.

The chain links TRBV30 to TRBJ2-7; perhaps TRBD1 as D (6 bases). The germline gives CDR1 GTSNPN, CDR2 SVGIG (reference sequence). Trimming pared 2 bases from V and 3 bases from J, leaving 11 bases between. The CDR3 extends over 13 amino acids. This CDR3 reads CAWSPRDNYEQYF. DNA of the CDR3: TGTGCCTGGAGTCCTCGGGACAACTACGAGCAGTACTTC.

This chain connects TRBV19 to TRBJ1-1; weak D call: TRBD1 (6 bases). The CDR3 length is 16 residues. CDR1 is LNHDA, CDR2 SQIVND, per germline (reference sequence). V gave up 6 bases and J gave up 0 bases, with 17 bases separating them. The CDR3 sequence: CASSGQKVILNTEAFF. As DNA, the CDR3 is TGTGCCAGTAGCGGACAGAAAGTTATCTTGAACACTGAAGCTTTCTTT.

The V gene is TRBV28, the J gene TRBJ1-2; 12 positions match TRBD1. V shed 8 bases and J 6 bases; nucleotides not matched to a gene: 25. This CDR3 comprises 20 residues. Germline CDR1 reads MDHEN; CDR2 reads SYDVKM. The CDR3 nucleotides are TGTGCCAGCCACCCCCACTTGGGACAGGGGGCGATCGGAAACTCCCATGGCTACACCTTC. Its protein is CASHPHLGQGAIGNSHGYTF.

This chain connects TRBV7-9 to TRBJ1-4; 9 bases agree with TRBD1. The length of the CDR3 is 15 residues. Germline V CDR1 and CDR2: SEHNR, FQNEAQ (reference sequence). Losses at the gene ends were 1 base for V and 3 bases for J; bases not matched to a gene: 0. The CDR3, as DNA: TGTGCCAGCAGCTTAGGGGACAGGGCTAATGAAAAACTGTTTTTT. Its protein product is CASSLGDRANEKLFF.

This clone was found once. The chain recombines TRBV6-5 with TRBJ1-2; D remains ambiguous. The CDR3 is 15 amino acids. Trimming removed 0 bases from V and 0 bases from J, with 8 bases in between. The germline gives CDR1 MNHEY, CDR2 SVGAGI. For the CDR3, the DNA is TGTGCCAGCAGTTACTCGTCAGACTCTAACTATGGCTACACCTTC. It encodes CASSYSSDSNYGYTF.

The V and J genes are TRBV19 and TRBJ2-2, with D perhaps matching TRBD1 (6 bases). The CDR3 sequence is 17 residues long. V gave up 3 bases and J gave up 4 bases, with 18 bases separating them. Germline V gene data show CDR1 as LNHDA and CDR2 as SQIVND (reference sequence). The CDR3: CASSISLAGAFTGELFF. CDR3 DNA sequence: TGTGCCAGTAGTATCTCCTTGGCAGGGGCTTTCACCGGGGAGCTGTTTTTT.

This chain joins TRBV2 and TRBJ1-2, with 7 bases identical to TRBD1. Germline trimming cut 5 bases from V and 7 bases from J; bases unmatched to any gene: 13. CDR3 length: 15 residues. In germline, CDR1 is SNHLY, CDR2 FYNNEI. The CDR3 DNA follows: TGTGCCAGCAGTTTTGCGGGACAGAGTGTGAGTGGCTACACCTTC. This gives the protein CASSFAGQSVSGYTF.